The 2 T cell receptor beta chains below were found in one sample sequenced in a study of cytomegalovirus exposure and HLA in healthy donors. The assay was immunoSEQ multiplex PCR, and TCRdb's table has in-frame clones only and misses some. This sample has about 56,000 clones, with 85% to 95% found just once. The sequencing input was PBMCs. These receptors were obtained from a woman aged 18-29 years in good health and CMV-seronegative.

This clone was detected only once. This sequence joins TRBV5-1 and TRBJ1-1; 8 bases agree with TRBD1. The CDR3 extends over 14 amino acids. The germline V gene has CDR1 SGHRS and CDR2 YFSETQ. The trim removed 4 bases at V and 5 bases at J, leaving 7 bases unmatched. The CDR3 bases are TGCGCCAGCAGCGGAGGACAGGGATTAACTGAAGCTTTCTTT. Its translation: CASSGGQGLTEAFF.

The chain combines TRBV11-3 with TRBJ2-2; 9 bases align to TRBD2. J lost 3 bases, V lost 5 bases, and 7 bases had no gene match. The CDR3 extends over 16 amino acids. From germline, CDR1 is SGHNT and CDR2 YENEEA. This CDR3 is CASSPRTSVYTGELFF. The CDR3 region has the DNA TGTGCCAGCAGCCCACGGACTAGCGTCTACACCGGGGAGCTGTTTTTT.